The present TCR beta chain was sequenced within a study of CD8 T cells in ankylosing spondylitis. The study, taken as a whole, reports: Reactive arthritis synovial fluid and blood were previously reported to contain some motif variants. A motif in TCR beta, a set of roughly eight highly homologous variants, appeared characteristic of ankylosing spondylitis blood.

Notes on this clonotype: Its antigen is undetermined.

From the 5' RACE reads, TCRdb called clonotypes with MiXCR, one entry per CDR3 protein. Here the sample spans roughly 300,000 distinct CDR3 sequences, 7.5% to 9% being singletons. The J segment lost 8 bases and the V segment lost 6 bases, leaving 10 bases of the junction unmatched. CDR1 and CDR2 (germline): SNHLY, FYNNEI. The CDR3 is 15 amino acids. What was sequenced was blood, either unsorted or a sorted T cell fraction (not recorded which). This sequence originates from a male donor with ankylosing spondylitis. This rearrangement joins TRBV2 to TRBJ2-1, with 10 nucleotides matching TRBD1. The CDR3 region has the DNA TGTGCCAGCAGGGCCCCGGGACAGGGGTTATATGAGCAGTTCTTC. Its translation: CASRAPGQGLYEQFF.